A single sample is the source of the 12 T cell receptor beta chains below, sequenced in a study of blood T cell repertoires in COVID-19 (dated by TCRdb to the early 2020s). The receptor library was made with the immunoSEQ multiplex PCR assay. TCRdb holds this immuneACCESS table with in-frame rearrangements only. Some clones are missing; in checked studies, unresolved V genes explain under half, and the rest has no known cause. The sample records some 150,000 clones, around 87% of which are singletons. More than 14% of the sample is taken by the ten largest. The sequencing input was peripheral blood. The receptors stem from a woman aged 40 to 50 with acute or convalescent COVID-19.

V and J are TRBV24-1 and TRBJ2-7, with D perhaps matching TRBD1 (6 bases). The ends were cut back, 1 base at V and 2 bases at J, with 11 bases in the middle. The germline CDR1 and CDR2 sequences are KGHDR and SFDVKD. The CDR3 contains 15 residues. This CDR3 is CATSDFSSGAYEQYF. CDR3 nucleotides: TGTGCCACCAGTGATTTCTCTTCAGGGGCCTACGAGCAGTACTTC.

The CDR3 here is CASSSGAAPAGELFF. For the CDR3, the DNA is TGTGCCAGTAGTAGCGGGGCGGCCCCAGCCGGGGAGCTGTTTTTT. This chain connects TRBV19 to TRBJ2-2; D possibly corresponds to TRBD2 (6 bases). The CDR3 extends over 15 amino acids. Germline V lookup: CDR1 LNHDA, CDR2 SQIVND (reference sequence). V lost 4 bases, J lost 6 bases, and 15 bases lay in between.

The chain uses TRBV19 and TRBJ2-7, with 7 bases fitting TRBD1. The CDR3 has 14 amino acids. Germline assignment: CDR1 LNHDA and CDR2 SQIVND (reference sequence). J lost 0 bases, V lost 4 bases, and 3 bases had no gene match. In DNA form, the CDR3 reads TGTGCCAGTAGTACCGGGACAGTCTCCTACGAGCAGTACTTC. The encoded protein is CASSTGTVSYEQYF.

This chain uses TRBV19 with TRBJ1-1, with 8 positions matching TRBD1. Trimming took 6 bases from V and 1 from J; bases not matched to a gene: 7. Germline CDR1 reads LNHDA; CDR2 reads SQIVND (reference sequence). The length of the CDR3 is 15 residues. The CDR3: CASRDRASGNTEAFF. The DNA of the CDR3 is TGTGCCAGTAGGGACAGGGCATCGGGGAACACTGAAGCTTTCTTT.

The V gene is TRBV3-1 (or the pseudogene TRBV3-2), the J gene TRBJ2-1; TRBD2 is a possible D gene (6 bases). Germline V gene data show CDR1 as LGHDT and CDR2 as YNNKEL (reference sequence). The CDR3 contains 14 residues. The V and J ends lost 1 base and 4 bases respectively, with 8 bases between them. The CDR3 region has the DNA TGTGCCAGCAGCCAAGCAGGGACTTACAATGAGCAGTTCTTC. This codes for CASSQAGTYNEQFF.

This chain uses TRBV11-2 with TRBJ1-6, with a tentative D call TRBD1 (6 bases). Per the germline V gene, CDR1 is SGHAT and CDR2 is FQNNGV. With 4 bases removed from V and 14 bases from J, the gap between germline ends came to 15 bases. The CDR3 has 13 residues. Written as DNA, the CDR3 is TGTGCCAGCAGCTCGACAGAGCAGGGGTCCCTCCACTTT. Amino acid sequence: CASSSTEQGSLHF.

The chain combines TRBV10-1 with TRBJ1-1, with D possibly being TRBD1 (5 bases). The CDR3 has 12 residues. With 10 bases removed from V and 1 base from J, the gap between germline ends came to 10 bases. Germline assignment: CDR1 WNHNN and CDR2 SYGVQD (reference sequence). The CDR3 region is CAITTENTEAFF. The CDR3 nucleotides read TGCGCCATTACGACAGAGAACACTGAAGCTTTCTTT.

The chain joins TRBV7-2 to TRBJ1-2; D ambiguous. This CDR3 region has 15 residues. V dropped 4 bases and J dropped 8 bases, with 20 bases sitting between them. The V gene's germline CDR1 is SGHTA and CDR2 FQGNSA. The CDR3 loop reads CASSSSREGFEGYTF. The DNA for the CDR3 is TGTGCCAGCAGCTCTAGTCGGGAGGGTTTTGAGGGCTACACCTTC.

The V gene is TRBV7-9, the J gene TRBJ2-1; D might be TRBD1 (6 bases). Germline assignment: CDR1 SEHNR and CDR2 FQNEAQ (reference sequence). V was shortened by 4 bases and J by 6 bases, with 22 bases between the two germline ends. The CDR3 contains 17 residues. This CDR3 is CASSSHSQGRLGNEQFF. CDR3 nucleotides: TGTGCCAGCAGCTCTCACTCCCAGGGGAGATTGGGCAATGAGCAGTTCTTC.

The chain links TRBV7-9 to TRBJ2-7; D may be TRBD2 (5 bases). In germline, CDR1 is SEHNR, CDR2 FQNEAQ (reference sequence). V was clipped by 5 bases and J by 1 base, with 15 bases between them. CDR3 length: 15 amino acids. The CDR3 spells CASSADRRGSYEQYF. The CDR3, as DNA: TGTGCCAGCAGCGCAGACCGACGGGGATCCTACGAGCAGTACTTC.

This chain uses TRBV19 with TRBJ2-1, with D tentatively TRBD2 (6 bases). The V gene lost 4 bases and the J gene lost 0 bases, with 16 bases spanning the gap. The CDR3 is 17 residues long. From germline, CDR1 is LNHDA and CDR2 SQIVND (reference sequence). In nucleotides, the CDR3 is TGTGCCAGTAGTACCTACGCGGGGTTCAGCTCCTACAATGAGCAGTTCTTC. Translating gives CASSTYAGFSSYNEQFF.

The rearrangement uses TRBV10-3 and TRBJ2-3; 12 nucleotides agree with TRBD1. Unmatched junction bases numbered 7, after V lost 10 bases and J lost 5 bases. There are 14 residues in the CDR3. Germline CDR1 ENHRY, CDR2 SYGVKD. CDR3 in amino acids: CATTGTGGEDTQYF. CDR3 DNA: TGTGCCACAACCGGGACAGGGGGCGAAGATACGCAGTATTTT.